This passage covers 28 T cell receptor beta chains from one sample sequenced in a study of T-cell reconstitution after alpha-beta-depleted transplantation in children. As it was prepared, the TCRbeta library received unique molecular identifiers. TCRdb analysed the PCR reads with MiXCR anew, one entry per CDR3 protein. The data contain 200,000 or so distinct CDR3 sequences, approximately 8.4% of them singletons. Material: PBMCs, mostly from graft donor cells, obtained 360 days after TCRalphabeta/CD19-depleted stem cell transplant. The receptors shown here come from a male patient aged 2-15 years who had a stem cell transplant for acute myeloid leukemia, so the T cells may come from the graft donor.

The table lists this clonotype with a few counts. Written as DNA, the CDR3 is TGTGCCAGCAGCTCCGGACTAGCGGGGGACACAGATACGCAGTATTTT. Translated: CASSSGLAGDTDTQYF. The rearrangement uses TRBV11-3 and TRBJ2-3; 13 nucleotides line up with TRBD2. This CDR3 is 16 amino acids long. From germline, CDR1 is SGHNT and CDR2 YENEEA. J gave up 2 bases and V 4 bases, and 3 bases lay outside the gene matches.

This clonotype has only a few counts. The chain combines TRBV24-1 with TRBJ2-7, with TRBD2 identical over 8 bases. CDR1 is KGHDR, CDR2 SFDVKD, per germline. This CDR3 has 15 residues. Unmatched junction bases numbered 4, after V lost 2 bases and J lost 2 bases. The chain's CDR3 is CATSDSVGRAYEQYF. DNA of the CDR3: TGTGCCACCAGTGATTCTGTCGGGAGGGCCTACGAGCAGTACTTC.

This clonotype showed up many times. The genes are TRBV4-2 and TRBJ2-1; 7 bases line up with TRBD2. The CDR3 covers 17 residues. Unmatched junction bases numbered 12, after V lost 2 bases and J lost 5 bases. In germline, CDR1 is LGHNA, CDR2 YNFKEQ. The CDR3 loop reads CASSQILPSGANNEQFF. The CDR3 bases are TGTGCCAGCAGCCAAATCCTCCCAAGCGGGGCAAACAATGAGCAGTTCTTC.

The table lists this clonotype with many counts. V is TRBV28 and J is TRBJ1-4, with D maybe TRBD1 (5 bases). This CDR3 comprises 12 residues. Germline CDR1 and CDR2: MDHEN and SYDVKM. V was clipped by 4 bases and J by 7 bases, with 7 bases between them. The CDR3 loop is CASSSGVEKLFF. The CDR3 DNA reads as TGTGCCAGCAGTTCGGGGGTTGAAAAACTGTTTTTT.

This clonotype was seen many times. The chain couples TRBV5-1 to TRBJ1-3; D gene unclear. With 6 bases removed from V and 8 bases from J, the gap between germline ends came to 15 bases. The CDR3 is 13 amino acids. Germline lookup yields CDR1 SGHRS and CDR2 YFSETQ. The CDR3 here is CASISDSGDTIYF. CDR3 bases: TGCGCCAGCATCTCGGATTCTGGGGACACCATATATTTT.

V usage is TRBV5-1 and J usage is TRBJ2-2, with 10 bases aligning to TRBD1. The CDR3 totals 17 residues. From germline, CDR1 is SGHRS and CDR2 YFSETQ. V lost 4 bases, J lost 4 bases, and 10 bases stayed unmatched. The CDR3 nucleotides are TGCGCCAGCAGCCCCCGCTTGGGGACAGGGGTCACCGGGGAGCTGTTTTTT. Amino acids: CASSPRLGTGVTGELFF.

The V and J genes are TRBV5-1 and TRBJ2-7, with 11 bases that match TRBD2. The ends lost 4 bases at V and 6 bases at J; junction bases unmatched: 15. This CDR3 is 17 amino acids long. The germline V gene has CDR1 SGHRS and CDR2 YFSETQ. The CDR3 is CASSITTSGRRIGEQYF. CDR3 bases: TGCGCCAGCAGCATTACAACTAGCGGGAGAAGGATTGGCGAGCAGTACTTC.

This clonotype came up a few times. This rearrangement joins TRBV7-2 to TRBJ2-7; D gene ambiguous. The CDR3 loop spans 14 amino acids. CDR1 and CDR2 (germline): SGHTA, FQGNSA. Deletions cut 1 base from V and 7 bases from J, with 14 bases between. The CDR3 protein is CASSLERALGEQYF. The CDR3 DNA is TGTGCCAGCAGCTTAGAACGGGCGCTGGGGGAGCAGTACTTC. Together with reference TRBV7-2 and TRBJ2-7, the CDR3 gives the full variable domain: GAGVSQSPSNKVTEKGKDVELRCDPISGHTALYWYRQSLGQGLEFLIYFQGNSAPDKSGLPSDRFSAERTGGSVSTLTIQRTQQEDSAVYLCASSLERALGEQYFGPGTRLTVT.

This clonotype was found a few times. This CDR3 is CASSQDYRGSNTGELFF. For the CDR3, the DNA is TGTGCCAGCAGCCAAGACTACAGGGGGTCGAACACCGGGGAGCTGTTTTTT. V and J are TRBV4-2 and TRBJ2-2; TRBD1 aligns across 8 bases. Germline values: CDR1 LGHNA, CDR2 YNFKEQ. V was pared by 0 bases and J by 0 bases, with 3 bases of the junction left unmatched. The CDR3 is 17 residues long.

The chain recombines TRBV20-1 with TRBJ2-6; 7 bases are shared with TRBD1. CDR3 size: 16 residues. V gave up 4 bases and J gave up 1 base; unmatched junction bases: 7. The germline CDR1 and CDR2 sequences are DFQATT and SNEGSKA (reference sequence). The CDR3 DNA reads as TGCAGTGCTATCCCACCCAGGGGGTCTGGGGCCAACGTCCTGACTTTC. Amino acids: CSAIPPRGSGANVLTF.

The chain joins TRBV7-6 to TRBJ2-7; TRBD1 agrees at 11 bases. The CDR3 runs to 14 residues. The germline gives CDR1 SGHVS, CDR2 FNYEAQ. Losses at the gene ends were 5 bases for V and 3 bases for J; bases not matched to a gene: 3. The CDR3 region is CASSVGQGVYEQYF. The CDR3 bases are TGTGCCAGCAGCGTGGGACAGGGGGTCTACGAGCAGTACTTC.

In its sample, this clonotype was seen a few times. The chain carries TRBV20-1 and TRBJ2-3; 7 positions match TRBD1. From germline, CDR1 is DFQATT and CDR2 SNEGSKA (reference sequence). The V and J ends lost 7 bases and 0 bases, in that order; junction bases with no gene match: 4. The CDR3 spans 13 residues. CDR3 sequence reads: CSGQQGSTDTQYF. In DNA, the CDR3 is TGCAGTGGACAACAGGGGAGCACAGATACGCAGTATTTT.

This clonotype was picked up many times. CDR3 loop: CASSVGGSDTQYF. In nucleotides, the CDR3 is TGTGCCAGCAGTGTTGGGGGATCAGATACGCAGTATTTT. This sequence joins TRBV25-1 and TRBJ2-3, with D tentatively TRBD1 or TRBD2 (5 bases each). V dropped 4 bases and J dropped 4 bases, with 9 bases sitting between them. The CDR3 loop spans 13 amino acids. CDR1 is MGHDK, CDR2 SYGVNS, per germline.

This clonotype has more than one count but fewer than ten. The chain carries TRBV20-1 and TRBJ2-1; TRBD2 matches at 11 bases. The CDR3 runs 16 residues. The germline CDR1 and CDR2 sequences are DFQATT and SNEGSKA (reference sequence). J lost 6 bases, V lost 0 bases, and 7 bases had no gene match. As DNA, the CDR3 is TGCAGTGCTAGAGACCCAATAGCGGGGGGGTTCAATGAGCAGTTCTTC. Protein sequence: CSARDPIAGGFNEQFF.

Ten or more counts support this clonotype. The CDR3 spells CASSLAGTDTSPLHF. The CDR3 coding sequence is TGCGCCAGCAGCTTGGCCGGGACTGACACTTCACCCCTCCACTTT. V gene TRBV5-1 combines with J gene TRBJ1-6; TRBD1 might be the D (5 bases). V shed 0 bases and J shed 9 bases, with 13 bases lying between them. This CDR3 has 15 amino acids. Germline V CDR1 and CDR2: SGHRS, YFSETQ.

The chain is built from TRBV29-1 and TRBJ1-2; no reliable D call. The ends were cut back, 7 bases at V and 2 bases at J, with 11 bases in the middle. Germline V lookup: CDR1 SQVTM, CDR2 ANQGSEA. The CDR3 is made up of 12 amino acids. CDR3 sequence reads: CSADGQNYGYTF. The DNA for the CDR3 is TGCAGCGCCGACGGGCAGAACTATGGCTACACCTTC.

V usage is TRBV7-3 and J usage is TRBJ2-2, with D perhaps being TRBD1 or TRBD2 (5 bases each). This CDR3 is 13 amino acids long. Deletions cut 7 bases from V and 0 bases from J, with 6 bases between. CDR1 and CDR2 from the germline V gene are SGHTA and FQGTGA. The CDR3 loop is CASKGPNTGELFF. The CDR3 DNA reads TGTGCCAGCAAGGGACCGAACACCGGGGAGCTGTTTTTT.

CDR3 in amino acids: CASSLDRLEAYEQYF. CDR3 bases: TGCGCCAGCAGCTTGGACAGGCTGGAGGCCTACGAGCAGTACTTC. This chain joins TRBV5-1 and TRBJ2-7; D assignment may be TRBD1 or TRBD2 (5 bases each). Deletions cut 0 bases from V and 2 bases from J, with 12 bases between. The CDR3 is 15 amino acids. Germline V gene data show CDR1 as SGHRS and CDR2 as YFSETQ.

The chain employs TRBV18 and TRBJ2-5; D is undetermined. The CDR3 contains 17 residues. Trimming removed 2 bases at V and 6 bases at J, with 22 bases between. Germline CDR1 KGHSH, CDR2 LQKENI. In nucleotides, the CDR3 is TGTGCCAGCTCACCATGGGATGAAAGTGACCTTTGGAAGACCCAGTACTTC. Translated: CASSPWDESDLWKTQYF.

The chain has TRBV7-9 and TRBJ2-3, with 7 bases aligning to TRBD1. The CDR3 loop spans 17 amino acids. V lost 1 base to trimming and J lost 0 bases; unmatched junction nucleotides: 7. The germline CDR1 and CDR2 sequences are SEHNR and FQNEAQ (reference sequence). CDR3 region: CASSLGRTGYSTDTQYF. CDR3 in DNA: TGTGCCAGCAGCTTAGGAAGGACAGGATACAGCACAGATACGCAGTATTTT.

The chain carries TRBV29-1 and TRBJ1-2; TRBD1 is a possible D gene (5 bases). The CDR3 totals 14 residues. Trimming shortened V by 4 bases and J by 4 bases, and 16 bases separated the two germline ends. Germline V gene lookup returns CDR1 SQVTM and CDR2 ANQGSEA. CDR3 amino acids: CSVASAGGFYGYTF. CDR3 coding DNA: TGCAGCGTTGCCTCTGCTGGGGGGTTCTATGGCTACACCTTC.

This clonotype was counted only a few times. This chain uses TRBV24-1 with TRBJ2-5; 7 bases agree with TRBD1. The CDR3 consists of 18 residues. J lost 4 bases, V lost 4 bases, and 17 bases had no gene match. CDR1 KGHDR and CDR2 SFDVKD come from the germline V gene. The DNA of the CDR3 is TGTGCCACCAGTGACGGGGCTCAGACGAGACAGGGCGTAGAGACCCAGTACTTC. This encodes CATSDGAQTRQGVETQYF.

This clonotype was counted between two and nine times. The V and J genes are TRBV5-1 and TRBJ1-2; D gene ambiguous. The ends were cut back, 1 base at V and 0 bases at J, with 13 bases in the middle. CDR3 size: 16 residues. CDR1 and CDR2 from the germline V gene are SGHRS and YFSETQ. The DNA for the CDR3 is TGCGCCAGCAGCTTGCGAGGAATTAAGTCTAACTATGGCTACACCTTC. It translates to CASSLRGIKSNYGYTF.

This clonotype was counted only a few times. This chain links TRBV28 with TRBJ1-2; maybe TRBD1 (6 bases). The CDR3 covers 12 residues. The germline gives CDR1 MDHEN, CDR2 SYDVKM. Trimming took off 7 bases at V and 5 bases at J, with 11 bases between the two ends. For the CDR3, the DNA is TGTGCCAGCACAGCAGGGGTATATGGCTACACCTTC. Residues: CASTAGVYGYTF.

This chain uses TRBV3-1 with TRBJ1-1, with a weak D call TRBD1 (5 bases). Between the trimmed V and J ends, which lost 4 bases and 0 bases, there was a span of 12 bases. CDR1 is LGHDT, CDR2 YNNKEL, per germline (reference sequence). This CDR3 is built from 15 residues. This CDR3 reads CASSRRGVMNTEAFF. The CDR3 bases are TGTGCCAGCAGCCGGAGGGGCGTCATGAACACTGAAGCTTTCTTT.

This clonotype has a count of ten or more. The DNA for the CDR3 is TGTGCCAGCAGGGGAGGGACACCAGTTACCTCTGGAAACACCATATATTTT. The encoded protein is CASRGGTPVTSGNTIYF. The J gene is TRBJ1-3, the V gene TRBV12-3 or TRBV12-4, with D perhaps TRBD1 (6 bases). Trimming cost V 6 bases and J 0 bases, with 18 bases left between them. The CDR3 is made up of 17 amino acids.

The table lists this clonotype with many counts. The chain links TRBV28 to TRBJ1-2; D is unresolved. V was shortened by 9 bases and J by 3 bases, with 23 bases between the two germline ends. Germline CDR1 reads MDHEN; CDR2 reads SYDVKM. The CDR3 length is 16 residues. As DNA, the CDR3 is TGTGCCAGTACTCGGGCTCTTCCCTCCGGGGACTATGGCTACACCTTC. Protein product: CASTRALPSGDYGYTF.

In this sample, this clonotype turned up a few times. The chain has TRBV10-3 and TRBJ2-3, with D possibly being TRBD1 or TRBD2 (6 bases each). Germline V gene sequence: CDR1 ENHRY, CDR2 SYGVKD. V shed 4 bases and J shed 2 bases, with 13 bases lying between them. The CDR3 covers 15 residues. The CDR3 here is CAISVRGHDTDTQYF. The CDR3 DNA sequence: TGTGCCATCAGTGTTCGGGGGCACGACACAGATACGCAGTATTTT.